This TCR beta chain stems from a study of blood T cell repertoires in COVID-19 (dated by TCRdb to about 2020). Study-wide context: Samples covering the acute and convalescent phases of COVID-19 were provided by collaborators in the United States, Italy and Spain. The material from the prospective study consisted of cDNA or gDNA derived from T cells, B-cell-depleted T cells, or PBMCs. The dataset comprised deeply sampled blood TCRbeta repertoires from subjects exposed to, actively infected with, or recovered from COVID-19. The repertoires were made available in a free public database intended to serve as a resource for research on the immune response to SARS-CoV-2. The samples were drawn from the first 160 participants of the ongoing ImmuneRACE study and from some 1,300 subjects provided by 6 global collaborators. Nearly every sample came with metadata listing a de-identified subject ID, COVID-19 status, age in years and sex. Where available, HLA class I and class II types were obtained from metadata supplied by the sample provider rather than from assay-based typing. Broad study findings and their caveats: How much clinical and demographic metadata was included differed by source and by participant, and the metadata was provided uncurated.

Each collaborating institution followed its own protocols to collect whole blood in K2EDTA tubes. For TCRbeta analysis, collaborators shipped samples as frozen whole blood, isolated PBMCs, or DNA extracted from either of those sample types. About this clone: Its antigen is currently not known. No clone much larger than this one lies a single base away; base qualities are absent.

Ends trimmed: V by 5 bases, J by 5 bases; bases unmatched to a gene: 3. CDR3 length: 15 amino acids, cysteine to phenylalanine. The retained sequence is limited to the CDR3, 45 bases, with the frame set at the first base. Via the germline V gene, CDR1 is SGHRS and CDR2 YFSETQ. TCRbeta CDR3 regions were amplified from genomic DNA by means of the immunoSEQ Assay, a bias-controlled multiplex PCR. From the authors' description of their analysis: Nucleated cell counts per sample were estimated from amplification of reference gene primers within the assay. To quantify the absolute abundance of each unique TCRbeta CDR3 rearrangement, sequence reads were collapsed and filtered. Productive Simpson clonality was computed per sample as the square root of Simpson's diversity index over productive rearrangements. Held by TCRdb, this immuneACCESS table contains in-frame sequences only and omits some clones. Under half of the omission traces to an unresolved V gene where checked; the cause of the rest is unknown. V, J and clone size reflect that table, while D and trimming were determined from the DNA. The sample profile shows about 200,000 clones; over 75% of them were found once. Clones ranked in the top ten supply 3.3% of the sample.

The sequence joins TRBV5-1 to TRBJ2-1; 14 junctional bases match TRBD2. The sequencing sample was made of peripheral blood. This sequence originates from a man in his 60s with acute or convalescent COVID-19. The CDR3 protein: CASRGLAGVNNEQFF. DNA sequence: TGCGCCAGCAGGGGACTAGCGGGAGTGAACAATGAGCAGTTCTTC.